Detailed here is one T cell receptor (beta chain). The table lists this clonotype with a few counts. Its antigen is still unknown. No base qualities exist here, and no much larger clone lies one base off it. These data originate in a study of T cells after yellow fever vaccination (dated by TCRdb to between 2017 and 2020). Background for the entire study: Libraries from fractions with low cell numbers were prepared with the SMART-Seq v4 Ultra Low Input RNA kit. To track T-cell clones before and after primary and booster YFV17D yellow fever vaccination, bulk TCR alpha and beta repertoires were sequenced longitudinally. The cohort comprised two healthy male donors, one aged 18 to 29 and one aged 30 to 40 years. Blood samples were taken at several timepoints before and after primary and secondary immunization, and bulk PBMC replicates and cell subsets were isolated.

Findings and caveats that apply to the study as a whole: Most clones expanded after primary vaccination were re-detected after the booster (around 96% of CD4 and approximately 85% of CD8), suggesting broad memory maintenance. Compared with the primary T-cell response, the secondary T-cell response was weaker but faster, peaking on day 5 rather than day 15. A small share of clonotypes occurred in both CD4 and CD8 compartments, likely arising from convergent recombination. Computational filtering was required because FACS-sorted repertoires could contain abundant contaminating clonotypes from the bulk population. Because only a couple of donors were included in the study, the extent to which the findings can be generalized is limited.

TCR cDNA was made using 5'RACE template switching, a step that added a universal primer site and unique molecular identifiers. cDNA synthesis was primed from both the TCR alpha and TCR beta constant segments. Library amplification involved two PCR steps, and the second step added sample barcodes and sequencing adapters. Libraries were sequenced on Illumina HiSeq 2500 (2x100 bp) or NovaSeq (2x150 bp). The authors' analysis ran thus. Reads were demultiplexed and collapsed into UMI consensus sequences with MIGEC, and V(D)J alignment was performed with MiXCR. Using edgeR on replicate PBMC samples, clonotypes were called vaccine-responding if FDR was below 0.01 and the log2 fold change was above 5 up to day 15. Each bulk clonotype was labeled CD4 or CD8 based on which sequenced repertoire, CD4 or CD8, contained the clonotype at higher abundance. TCRdb reran the public reads through fastp at Q25 and MiXCR, keeping productive beta chains. All rows with the same CDR3 protein become a single entry with the most common DNA and genes. TCRdb, not the original authors, processed these V and J calls. This sample has 200,000 to 250,000 distinct CDR3 sequences in its table, and 6.9% of those were observed once. The ten largest clones represent over 0.65% of the sample.

The CDR3 starts with the cysteine, ends with the phenylalanine, and has 14 residues. The sequence is cut down to CDR3 DNA, 42 bases in frame from base 1. Trimming removed 10 bases from V and 3 bases from J, leaving 18 bases between the germline ends. The treatment or condition label, read with the paper, signifies: live attenuated yellow fever vaccine strain. A standard Ficoll-Paque protocol was used to isolate PBMCs from peripheral blood. CD4 and CD8 T-cell fractions were isolated with Dynabeads CD4 and CD8 positive selection kits. RNA was extracted with TriZol from bulk PBMCs, CD4 and CD8 fractions, and dextramer-positive and dextramer-negative fractions.

The chain couples TRBV12-3 or TRBV12-4 to TRBJ1-1, with TRBD1 perhaps the D gene, on 5 matching bases. This sample comprised CD4+ T cells sorted from PBMCs, obtained 15 days after the yellow fever booster vaccination. The receptor's source is a man aged 30-40 years who received the YFV17D yellow fever vaccine. The bases are TGTGCCACCCGCCGTGGACGGGGGGACACTGAAGCTTTCTTT. This is translated as CATRRGRGDTEAFF.